What follows is one TCR beta chain and its context. Its antigen is not known. Unique molecular identifiers were used in preparing the TCRbeta library. A single record per CDR3 protein comes from TCRdb applying MiXCR to the PCR reads. The sample lists fewer than 550,000 distinct CDR3 sequences, about 10% seen once, with 2% in the top ten. This sample is part of a study of T-cell reconstitution after alpha-beta-depleted transplantation in children. Overall study results and limits: T cells produced anew were the main source of T-cell counts and diversity one year after transplant. For some patients, TCRbeta diversity was high at day 60 because of recipient T cells and thymic progenitors that survived. Several hundred expanded graft clones reportedly were the source of alpha-beta T cells about two months after transplant.

Germline CDR1 and CDR2: SNHLY and FYNNEI. The CDR3 extends over 18 amino acids. After removal of 1 base from V and 0 bases from J, the junction contained 7 bases not matched to a gene. This specimen was PBMCs, taken before TCRalphabeta/CD19-depleted stem cell transplant. This chain connects TRBV2 to TRBJ2-3; 10 nucleotides align to TRBD2. The TCR comes from a child aged 2 to 9 with inherited bone marrow failure, due to receive a stem cell transplant. CDR3: CASSEGGTSGTSTDTQYF. The CDR3 region has the DNA TGTGCCAGCAGTGAAGGGGGAACTAGCGGGACCAGCACAGATACGCAGTATTTT. Full variable domain (outside the CDR3, taken from reference TRBV2 and TRBJ2-3): EPEVTQTPSHQVTQMGQEVILRCVPISNHLYFYWYRQILGQKVEFLVSFYNNEISEKSEIFDDQFSVERPDGSNFTLKIRSTKLEDSAMYFCASSEGGTSGTSTDTQYFGPGTRLTVL.